This T cell receptor (beta chain) was observed in a study of monozygotic twins with inflammatory bowel disease. Following a re-call of the 5' RACE reads, TCRdb has one entry per CDR3 protein and lacks DNA. This sample's clone table lists tens of thousands of distinct CDR3 sequences. The CDR3 runs to 14 residues. The germline gives CDR1 DFQATT, CDR2 SNEGSKA (reference sequence). This sequence was found in a human donor with ulcerative colitis or Crohn's disease, or a healthy co-twin of an affected twin (not recorded which). Sequencing was carried out using blood. The gene calls are TRBV20-1 and TRBJ2-3; TCRdb gives TRBD2 as the D gene, but with no DNA this cannot be confirmed. The CDR3 sequence: CSALQAGSTDTQYF.